This is a list of T cell receptor beta chains from one sample in a study of response to subunit inactivated influenza vaccine. TCRdb re-derived calls from the RT-PCR reads in MiXCR, one entry per CDR3 protein. The sample has over 650,000 distinct CDR3 sequences; 18% are singletons. This specimen consisted of PBMCs from blood, obtained more than 4 days after vaccination. These receptors all stem from a man aged 45-65 years who received an inactivated influenza vaccine. Both conserved end residues are part of each CDR3. A D gene is named only where the DNA matches it firmly. Some rows mark clone size as missing; the rest say once, few, many or name a class of expanded clone.

>TRBV20-1|few|TRBJ1-1|TRBD1
CSAAGQGDTEAFF
TGCAGTGCGGCAGGACAGGGGGACACTGAAGCTTTCTTT
>TRBV4-1|.|TRBJ2-7|TRBD1
CASSPGQDYEQYF
TGCGCCAGCAGCCCTGGACAGGACTACGAGCAGTACTTC
>TRBV20-1|many|TRBJ2-3|.
CSAKGGPGDTQYF
TGCAGTGCTAAAGGGGGGCCCGGAGATACGCAGTATTTT
>TRBV15|few|TRBJ1-1|.
CATSKQGNTEAFF
TGTGCCACCAGCAAACAAGGGAACACTGAAGCTTTCTTT
>TRBV12-3/TRBV12-4|few|TRBJ1-1|.
CASRSFRGTEAFF
TGTGCCAGCAGATCATTCAGGGGCACTGAAGCTTTCTTT
>TRBV5-6|.|TRBJ1-5|TRBD1
CASSKGGTGVTQPQHF
TGTGCCAGCAGCAAAGGGGGGACAGGGGTTACTCAGCCCCAGCATTTT
>TRBV28|.|TRBJ1-5|.
CASSLLSQPQHF
TGTGCCAGCAGTTTATTGAGTCAGCCCCAGCATTTT
>TRBV20-1|.|TRBJ2-1|TRBD1
CSARDATGAIYNEQFF
TGCAGTGCTAGAGACGCCACAGGGGCGATCTACAATGAGCAGTTCTTC
>TRBV7-9|.|TRBJ2-1|.
CASSLGDVPDNEQFF
TGTGCCAGCAGCTTAGGCGATGTTCCCGACAATGAGCAGTTCTTC
>TRBV25-1|many|TRBJ2-7|.
CASSWDLTYEQYF
TGTGCCAGCAGTTGGGACCTAACCTACGAGCAGTACTTC
>TRBV15|.|TRBJ2-2|TRBD2
CATSRGSGRATGELFF
TGTGCCACCAGCAGAGGCAGTGGGAGGGCGACCGGGGAGCTGTTTTTT
>TRBV5-1|few|TRBJ2-5|TRBD2
CASSQGLAGGPETQYF
TGCGCCAGCAGCCAGGGACTAGCGGGAGGGCCCGAGACCCAGTACTTC
>TRBV10-3|few|TRBJ2-5|TRBD2
CAISAGGRRETQYF
TGTGCCATCAGTGCGGGAGGGAGGCGAGAGACCCAGTACTTC
>TRBV4-3|.|TRBJ2-7|.
CASSQGTGRVYEQYF
TGCGCCAGCAGCCAAGGAACGGGACGGGTCTACGAGCAGTACTTC
>TRBV4-2|.|TRBJ2-4|.
CASSQEKGTGNYKNIQYF
TGTGCCAGCAGCCAAGAGAAGGGAACAGGGAATTACAAAAACATTCAGTACTTC
>TRBV20-1|many|TRBJ1-4|.
CSARVGTGNEKLFF
TGCAGTGCTAGAGTGGGGACTGGGAATGAAAAACTGTTTTTT